The T cell receptor (beta chain) under discussion was sequenced for a study of blood T cell repertoires in COVID-19. The repertoire was sequenced with immunoSEQ multiplex PCR; TCRdb's copy has only in-frame clones and lacks some. The data hold approximately 89,000 clones, with about four fifths observed a single time. The origin of this receptor is a man between 65 and 85 years old with COVID-19, enrolled during active disease. Source material: peripheral blood.

CDR3 amino acids: CASSEARTGSVKNIQYF. The CDR3 DNA is TGTGCCAGCAGTGAAGCTCGGACAGGCAGTGTCAAAAACATTCAGTACTTC. The J gene is TRBJ2-4, the V gene TRBV2; 7 positions match TRBD1. The CDR3 has 17 residues. The V and J ends lost 0 bases and 3 bases, in that order; junction bases with no gene match: 8. CDR1 and CDR2 from the germline V gene are SNHLY and FYNNEI.